This passage covers 22 T cell receptor beta chains from one sample sequenced in a study of CD8 T cells in Susac syndrome. Roughly 0.45 to 1 ug RNA was reverse transcribed with random hexamers. TCRdb re-analysed the immunoSEQ multiplex PCR reads in MiXCR, keeping a single row per CDR3 protein. The data contain roughly 330,000 distinct CDR3 sequences, 90% to 95% of them singletons. The sequenced sample was CD4+ T cells from PBMCs. Receptor source: a human donor with multiple sclerosis.

The chain uses TRBV19 and TRBJ2-5, with TRBD2 identical over 11 bases. The length of the CDR3 is 16 residues. Germline trimming cut 5 bases from V and 3 bases from J; bases unmatched to any gene: 8. Germline assignment: CDR1 LNHDA and CDR2 SQIVND (reference sequence). CDR3: CASSRFSGLAEETQYF. As DNA, the CDR3 is TGTGCCAGTAGTCGATTCTCGGGACTAGCGGAAGAGACCCAGTACTTC.

The chain combines TRBV30 with TRBJ2-3; D gene uncertain. The CDR3 loop spans 15 amino acids. Germline loops: CDR1 GTSNPN, CDR2 SVGIG (reference sequence). V lost 2 bases and J 7 bases, leaving 19 bases between the germline ends. The CDR3 sequence is CAWSLDPRTTNTQYF. CDR3 in DNA: TGTGCCTGGAGTTTGGACCCCAGAACCACTAATACGCAGTATTTT.

This chain connects TRBV6-5 to TRBJ1-6; D is unresolved. Germline CDR1 is MNHEY and CDR2 is SVGAGI. This CDR3 spans 16 amino acids. The V end lost 0 bases, the J end lost 3 bases, and 9 bases lay between the germline ends. CDR3 region: CASSYSRRHYNSPLHF. In DNA, the CDR3 is TGTGCCAGCAGTTACTCTCGCCGGCACTATAATTCACCCCTCCACTTT.

The CDR3 region is CSARVSGRNEQFF. CDR3 sequence (DNA): TGCAGTGCTAGAGTGTCAGGACGCAATGAGCAGTTCTTC. V and J are TRBV20-1 and TRBJ2-1, with D unclear. Deletions cut 1 base from V and 6 bases from J, with 10 bases between. The CDR3 extends over 13 amino acids. Germline CDR1 is DFQATT and CDR2 is SNEGSKA (reference sequence).

V is TRBV20-1 and J is TRBJ1-2; D remains unclear. Germline V gene lookup returns CDR1 DFQATT and CDR2 SNEGSKA (reference sequence). The ends were cut back, 5 bases at V and 8 bases at J, with 15 bases in the middle. The CDR3 covers 12 residues. Here the CDR3 DNA reads TGCAGTGCTTATCACCTGGAGCGAGGCTACACCTTC. Its protein product is CSAYHLERGYTF.

This chain links TRBV12-3 or TRBV12-4 with TRBJ2-5; no reliable D call. The germline V and J ends were trimmed by 3 bases and 4 bases, with 6 bases remaining between them. This CDR3 region has 12 residues. The CDR3 loop is CASSLIGETQYF. Here the CDR3 DNA reads TGTGCCAGCAGTTTGATCGGAGAGACCCAGTACTTC.

J is TRBJ2-5 and V is TRBV5-4, with 13 bases fitting TRBD2. This CDR3 spans 16 amino acids. Germline assignment: CDR1 SGHNT and CDR2 YYREEE (reference sequence). V shed 4 bases and J 5 bases; nucleotides not matched to a gene: 8. Here the CDR3 reads CASSPGLAGEWETQYF. CDR3 coding DNA: TGTGCCAGCAGCCCCGGACTAGCGGGAGAATGGGAGACCCAGTACTTC.

V gene TRBV7-6 combines with J gene TRBJ1-6, with D perhaps matching TRBD1 (6 bases). The germline V and J ends were trimmed by 5 bases and 2 bases, with 22 bases remaining between them. Per germline, CDR1 SGHVS and CDR2 FNYEAQ. This CDR3 has 19 amino acids. The CDR3 here is CASSPSPNQGRTYNSPLHF. CDR3 sequence (DNA): TGTGCCAGCAGCCCAAGCCCAAATCAGGGGAGGACCTATAATTCACCCCTCCACTTT.

V is TRBV4-2 and J is TRBJ1-1, with unresolved D. V was cut by 1 base and J by 5 bases, with 11 bases left in between. Germline CDR1 and CDR2: LGHNA and YNFKEQ. This CDR3 is built from 14 residues. CDR3 region: CASSQATVRTEAFF. CDR3 DNA: TGTGCCAGCAGCCAAGCCACGGTTAGAACTGAAGCTTTCTTT.

This clonotype has a single count. This chain connects TRBV12-3 or TRBV12-4 to TRBJ1-6; 8 bases are shared with TRBD1. Trimming at V came to 6 bases and at J to 5 bases, leaving 6 bases not matched to a gene. The CDR3 consists of 15 residues. CDR3 sequence (DNA): TGTGCCAGCAGGGAGGACAGGGTGGATAATTCACCCCTCCACTTT. Protein sequence: CASREDRVDNSPLHF.

The V and J genes are TRBV27 and TRBJ2-6; D ambiguous. This CDR3 has 16 amino acids. The V gene's germline CDR1 is MNHEY and CDR2 SMNVEV (reference sequence). V was pared by 5 bases and J by 1 base, with 12 bases between. CDR3 amino acids: CASSPPVRSGANVLTF. CDR3 sequence (DNA): TGTGCCAGCAGTCCCCCGGTTAGGTCTGGGGCCAACGTCCTGACTTTC.

This sequence joins TRBV29-1 and TRBJ1-1; a possible D gene is TRBD1 (5 bases). The CDR3 runs to 13 residues. Germline V CDR1 and CDR2: SQVTM, ANQGSEA. V was trimmed by 4 bases and J by 0 bases, leaving 9 bases between them. Written as DNA, the CDR3 is TGCAGCGTTGGACAGCCTTTGAACACTGAAGCTTTCTTT. Translated, it gives CSVGQPLNTEAFF.

This chain links TRBV3-1 with TRBJ1-5; no clear D gene. Germline loops: CDR1 LGHDT, CDR2 YNNKEL (reference sequence). The CDR3 is made up of 14 amino acids. V dropped 0 bases and J dropped 6 bases, with 9 bases sitting between them. The CDR3 region has the DNA TGTGCCAGCAGCCAAGACTACAGTCGTCAGCCCCAGCATTTT. Translation: CASSQDYSRQPQHF.

This chain joins TRBV19 and TRBJ2-3, with 8 bases that match TRBD2. Germline trimming cut 4 bases from V and 0 bases from J; bases unmatched to any gene: 3. The CDR3 runs 15 residues. Germline values: CDR1 LNHDA, CDR2 SQIVND (reference sequence). The CDR3 bases are TGTGCCAGTAGTAAGCCTAGCGGGAGCACAGATACGCAGTATTTT. Translated: CASSKPSGSTDTQYF.

This clonotype was seen a handful of times. The chain uses TRBV2 and TRBJ1-1, with D tentatively TRBD1 (5 bases). V lost 2 bases and J lost 0, with 7 bases in between. From germline, CDR1 is SNHLY and CDR2 FYNNEI. The CDR3 consists of 14 residues. DNA of the CDR3: TGTGCCAGCAGTGAAACAGGTGTGAACACTGAAGCTTTCTTT. It yields the protein CASSETGVNTEAFF.

The chain has TRBV18 and TRBJ2-3, with D perhaps TRBD1 or TRBD2 (5 bases each). The CDR3 runs to 14 residues. CDR1 KGHSH and CDR2 LQKENI come from the germline V gene. Trimming removed 4 bases from V and 4 bases from J, with 12 bases in between. This chain's CDR3 is CASSLLGPPDTQYF. Here the CDR3 DNA reads TGTGCCAGCTCACTTCTGGGACCGCCAGATACGCAGTATTTT. Using reference TRBV18 and TRBJ2-3 for the parts outside the CDR3, the full variable domain is NAGVMQNPRHLVRRRGQEARLRCSPMKGHSHVYWYRQLPEEGLKFMVYLQKENIIDESGMPKERFSAEFPKEGPSILRIQQVVRGDSAAYFCASSLLGPPDTQYFGPGTRLTVL.

V and J are TRBV9 and TRBJ1-6, with TRBD1 as a possible D gene (6 bases). The CDR3 is made up of 14 amino acids. Per germline, CDR1 SGDLS and CDR2 YYNGEE. Trimming pared 4 bases from V and 9 bases from J, leaving 14 bases between. This CDR3 reads CASSPGQGSSPLHF. CDR3 nucleotides: TGTGCCAGCAGCCCCGGGCAGGGGAGTTCACCCCTCCACTTT.

This clonotype turned up a few times. V usage is TRBV6-1 and J usage is TRBJ2-3, with TRBD1 matching over 9 bases. Per germline, CDR1 MNHNS and CDR2 SASEGT. V lost 5 bases to trimming and J lost 6 bases; unmatched junction nucleotides: 3. The CDR3 totals 13 residues. The CDR3 DNA is TGTGCCAGCAGTCGGACAGGGGAGGATACGCAGTATTTT. This codes for CASSRTGEDTQYF.

There are a few counts of this clonotype. The chain couples TRBV6-5 to TRBJ1-5; TRBD1 matches at 8 bases. The CDR3 consists of 14 residues. Germline V gene lookup returns CDR1 MNHEY and CDR2 SVGAGI. With V trimmed by 4 bases and J by 4 bases, 3 bases remained unmatched. CDR3 in amino acids: CASSSYRGNQPQHF. CDR3 nucleotides: TGTGCCAGCAGTTCCTACAGGGGGAATCAGCCCCAGCATTTT.

The chain has TRBV5-6 and TRBJ1-2; no reliable D call. Germline V lookup: CDR1 SGHDT, CDR2 YYEEEE. This CDR3 region has 14 residues. Trimming stripped 2 bases from V and 4 bases from J, with 12 bases between. CDR3 in amino acids: CASSFVGMPYGYTF. CDR3 nucleotide sequence: TGTGCCAGCAGCTTCGTAGGGATGCCCTATGGCTACACCTTC.

The chain recombines TRBV20-1 with TRBJ2-7; 8 nucleotides match TRBD1. J lost 3 bases, V lost 3 bases, and 7 bases had no gene match. CDR3 length: 14 amino acids. Germline V gene sequence: CDR1 DFQATT, CDR2 SNEGSKA (reference sequence). CDR3 sequence reads: CSASGRGLFYEQYF. In DNA, the CDR3 is TGCAGTGCTAGCGGCAGGGGGCTCTTCTACGAGCAGTACTTC.

The V call is TRBV7-2, the J call TRBJ2-7; 9 bases match TRBD2. CDR1 is SGHTA, CDR2 FQGNSA, per germline. The J segment lost 1 base and the V segment lost 1 base, leaving 8 bases of the junction unmatched. The CDR3 length is 17 residues. The CDR3 loop reads CASSLVGLAGRSYEQYF. The CDR3, as DNA: TGTGCCAGCAGCTTAGTCGGGCTAGCGGGACGATCCTACGAGCAGTACTTC.